This T cell receptor (beta chain) was sequenced in a study of blood T cell repertoires in COVID-19. The data were produced by immunoSEQ multiplex PCR, yet TCRdb's version contains in-frame clones alone and is incomplete. The sample holds some 270,000 clones, 84% seen once. V was cut by 6 bases and J by 1 base, with 12 bases left in between. The CDR3 sequence is 14 residues long. Germline V gene sequence: CDR1 LNHDA, CDR2 SQIVND (reference sequence). V usage is TRBV19 and J usage is TRBJ1-2, with D unclear. Source material: PBMCs or T cells enriched from blood (not recorded which). The source is a man aged 45-60 years who had recovered from COVID-19. The CDR3 is CASSPQTVNYGYTF. The CDR3, as DNA: TGTGCCAGTAGCCCACAGACCGTTAACTATGGCTACACCTTC. The entire variable domain, with the rest obtained from reference TRBV19 and TRBJ1-2, is as follows: DGGITQSPKYLFRKEGQNVTLSCEQNLNHDAMYWYRQDPGQGLRLIYYSQIVNDFQKGDIAEGYSVSREKKESFPLTVTSAQKNPTAFYLCASSPQTVNYGYTFGSGTRLTVV.